Presented here are 3 T cell receptor beta chains from one specimen sequenced in a study of shared clonotypes between healthy human individuals. The method was immunoSEQ multiplex PCR; TCRdb's version includes in-frame clones alone and lacks a portion of them. The table shows millions of clones, with approximately 95% occurring only once. Sequences were obtained from naive CD4+ T cells from PBMCs. Subset denoted: CD45RA+ positively selected. Receptor source: a man between 18 and 35 years old in good health. Some clones in this sample may be carry-over from other donors' samples.

The chain carries TRBV10-3 and TRBJ1-2; 7 nucleotides align to TRBD1. This CDR3 contains 14 residues. Per germline, CDR1 ENHRY and CDR2 SYGVKD. Trimming at V came to 6 bases and at J to 8 bases, leaving 12 bases not matched to a gene. The CDR3 DNA reads TGTGCCATCAGCCAGAACAGGGGAGGCGGCGGCTACACCTTC. This translates into CAISQNRGGGGYTF.

The genes are TRBV28 and TRBJ1-5; possible D gene TRBD1, 5 bases. Between the trimmed V and J ends, which lost 3 bases and 8 bases, there was a span of 11 bases. The CDR3 contains 13 residues. CDR1 is MDHEN, CDR2 SYDVKM, per germline. CDR3 amino acids: CASSFLGLEPQHF. For the CDR3, the DNA is TGTGCCAGCAGTTTTTTGGGACTTGAGCCCCAGCATTTT. The complete variable domain, with remaining parts taken from reference TRBV28 and TRBJ1-5, reads DVKVTQSSRYLVKRTGEKVFLECVQDMDHENMFWYRQDPGLGLRLIYFSYDVKMKEKGDIPEGYSVSREKKERFSLILESASTNQTSMYLCASSFLGLEPQHFGDGTRLSIL.

This clone was recorded a few times. This chain links TRBV11-2 with TRBJ2-5, with D tentatively TRBD1 (6 bases). This CDR3 has 15 residues. Germline V gene lookup returns CDR1 SGHAT and CDR2 FQNNGV. The ends were cut back, 1 base at V and 5 bases at J, with 14 bases in the middle. Here the CDR3 DNA reads TGTGCCAGCAGCTTAGGAGTGAGCCAGGGGGAGACCCAGTACTTC. Translation gives CASSLGVSQGETQYF.